This T cell receptor (beta chain) was retrieved from a study of T-cell reconstitution after alpha-beta-depleted transplantation in children. Findings and limits, study-wide: The high TCRbeta diversity at day 60 in some patients came from surviving recipient T cells and thymic progenitors.

The TCRbeta library incorporated unique molecular identifiers. Each CDR3 protein is one row after TCRdb ran MiXCR on the PCR reads. The sample holds more than 400,000 distinct CDR3 sequences, approximately 42% seen once. Per germline, CDR1 SGHVS and CDR2 FQNEAQ. Trimming at V came to 1 base and at J to 4 bases, leaving 11 bases not matched to a gene. CDR3 length equals 17 residues. On this clonotype itself: Its target is unknown.

Material: PBMCs, obtained before TCRalphabeta/CD19-depleted stem cell transplant. This TCR came from a girl aged 2 to 10 with aplastic anemia, due to receive a stem cell transplant. J is TRBJ2-7 and V is TRBV7-8; 9 nucleotides align to TRBD1. CDR3 nucleotides: TGTGCCAGCAGCTTAGAGGAGGTCGGGACAGGGTCGTACGAGCAGTACTTC. Translation: CASSLEEVGTGSYEQYF.